The sequence of this T cell receptor beta chain was determined in a study of shared clonotypes between healthy human individuals. TCRdb's table, derived via immunoSEQ multiplex PCR, lists solely in-frame clones and lacks some. Among hundreds of thousands of clones, around 96% were seen once, and the ten largest hold roughly 0.1%. Naive CD8 populations comprised CD45RO-negative cells positively selected for CCR7, excluding terminally differentiated effector memory CD45RA+ cells. Trimming took 5 bases from V and 4 from J; bases not matched to a gene: 14. CDR3 length: 17 amino acids. CDR1 is SGHAT, CDR2 FQNNGV, per germline.

The TCR sequence derives from a woman aged 25-40 years in good health. The rearrangement joins TRBV11-2 to TRBJ2-7; 10 bases align to TRBD2. Sample: naive CD8+ T cells sorted from blood. CDR3 nucleotide sequence: TGTGCCAGCAGCCCTTTCGCGAACCTAGCGGGAGAGTACGAGCAGTACTTC. This translates into CASSPFANLAGEYEQYF.